This T cell receptor beta chain came from a study of cytomegalovirus exposure and HLA in healthy donors. PCR primers comprised 60 Vbeta and 13 Jbeta primers. Measured with immunoSEQ multiplex PCR; TCRdb has only the in-frame clones, and not every one. The sample records more than 95,000 clones, about 78% being singletons. This receptor was obtained from a man aged 25 to 40 in good health and CMV-seronegative. Sequencing was done on a sample of PBMCs.

CDR3 region: CASIERTSGSNEQFF. CDR3 DNA: TGTGCCAGCATTGAGAGGACTAGCGGGAGTAATGAGCAGTTCTTC. The chain joins TRBV25-1 to TRBJ2-1; 13 bases agree with TRBD2. The V gene end was trimmed by 7 bases and the J gene end by 7 bases; junction bases not matched to a gene: 7. This CDR3 region has 15 residues. CDR1 and CDR2 (germline): MGHDK, SYGVNS.